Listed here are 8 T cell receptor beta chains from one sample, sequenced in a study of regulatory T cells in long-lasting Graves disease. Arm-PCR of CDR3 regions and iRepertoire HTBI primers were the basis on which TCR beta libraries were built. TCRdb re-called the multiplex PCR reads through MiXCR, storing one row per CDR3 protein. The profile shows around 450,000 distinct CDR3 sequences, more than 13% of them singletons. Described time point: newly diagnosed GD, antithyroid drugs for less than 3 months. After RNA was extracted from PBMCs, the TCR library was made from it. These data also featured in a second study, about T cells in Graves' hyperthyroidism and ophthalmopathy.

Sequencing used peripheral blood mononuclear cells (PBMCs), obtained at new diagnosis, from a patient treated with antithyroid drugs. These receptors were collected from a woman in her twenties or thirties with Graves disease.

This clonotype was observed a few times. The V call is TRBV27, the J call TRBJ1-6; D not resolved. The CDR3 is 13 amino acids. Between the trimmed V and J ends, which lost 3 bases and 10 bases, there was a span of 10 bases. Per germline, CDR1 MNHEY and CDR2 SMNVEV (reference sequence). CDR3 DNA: TGTGCCAGCAGTTTGGGCTCTGACTCACCCCTCCACTTT. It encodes CASSLGSDSPLHF.

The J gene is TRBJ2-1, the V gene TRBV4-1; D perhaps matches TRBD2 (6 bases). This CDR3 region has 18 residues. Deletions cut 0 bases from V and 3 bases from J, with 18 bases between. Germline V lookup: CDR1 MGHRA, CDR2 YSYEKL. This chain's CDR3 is CASSQDKSARDFYNEQFF. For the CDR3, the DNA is TGCGCCAGCAGCCAAGATAAGTCAGCGCGGGATTTCTACAATGAGCAGTTCTTC.

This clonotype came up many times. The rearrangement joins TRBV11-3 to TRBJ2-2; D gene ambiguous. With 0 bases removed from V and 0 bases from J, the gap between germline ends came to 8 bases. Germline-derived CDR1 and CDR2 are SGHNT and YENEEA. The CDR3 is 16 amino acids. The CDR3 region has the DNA TGTGCCAGCAGCTTAGATTGGGGTGCGAACACCGGGGAGCTGTTTTTT. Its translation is CASSLDWGANTGELFF.

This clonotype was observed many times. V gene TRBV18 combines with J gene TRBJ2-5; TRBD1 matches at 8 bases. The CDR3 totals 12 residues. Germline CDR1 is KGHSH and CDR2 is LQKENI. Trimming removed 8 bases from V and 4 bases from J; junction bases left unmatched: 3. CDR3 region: CASTGQGETQYF. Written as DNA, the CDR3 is TGTGCCAGCACAGGACAGGGAGAGACCCAGTACTTC. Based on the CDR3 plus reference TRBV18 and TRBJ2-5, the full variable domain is NAGVMQNPRHLVRRRGQEARLRCSPMKGHSHVYWYRQLPEEGLKFMVYLQKENIIDESGMPKERFSAEFPKEGPSILRIQQVVRGDSAAYFCASTGQGETQYFGPGTRLLVL.

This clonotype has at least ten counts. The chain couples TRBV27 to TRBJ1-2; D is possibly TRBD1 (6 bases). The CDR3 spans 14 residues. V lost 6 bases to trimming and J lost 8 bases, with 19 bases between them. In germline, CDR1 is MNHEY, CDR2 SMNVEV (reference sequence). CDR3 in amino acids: CASSLLAGAGGYTF. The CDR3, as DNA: TGTGCCAGCAGCCTTCTCGCAGGGGCGGGGGGCTACACCTTC.

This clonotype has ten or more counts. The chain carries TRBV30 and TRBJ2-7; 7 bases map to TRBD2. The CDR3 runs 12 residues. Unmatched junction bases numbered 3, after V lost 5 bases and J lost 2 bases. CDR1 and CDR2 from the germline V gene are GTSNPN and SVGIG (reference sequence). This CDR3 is CAWGAGAYEQYF. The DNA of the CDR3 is TGTGCCTGGGGGGCGGGGGCCTACGAGCAGTACTTC.

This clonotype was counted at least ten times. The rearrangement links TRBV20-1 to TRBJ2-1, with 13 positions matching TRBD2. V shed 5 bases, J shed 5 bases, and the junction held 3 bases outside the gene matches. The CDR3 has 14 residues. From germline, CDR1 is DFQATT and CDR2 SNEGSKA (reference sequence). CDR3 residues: CSAAGTSGDNEQFF. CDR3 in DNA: TGCAGTGCTGCCGGGACTAGCGGGGACAATGAGCAGTTCTTC.

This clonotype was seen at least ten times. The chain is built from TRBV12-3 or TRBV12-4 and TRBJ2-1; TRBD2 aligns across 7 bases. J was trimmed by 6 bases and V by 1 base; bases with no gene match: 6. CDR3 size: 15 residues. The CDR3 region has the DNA TGTGCCAGCAGTTTAGGGGGGGGTGCGGGCAATGAGCAGTTCTTC. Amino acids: CASSLGGGAGNEQFF.